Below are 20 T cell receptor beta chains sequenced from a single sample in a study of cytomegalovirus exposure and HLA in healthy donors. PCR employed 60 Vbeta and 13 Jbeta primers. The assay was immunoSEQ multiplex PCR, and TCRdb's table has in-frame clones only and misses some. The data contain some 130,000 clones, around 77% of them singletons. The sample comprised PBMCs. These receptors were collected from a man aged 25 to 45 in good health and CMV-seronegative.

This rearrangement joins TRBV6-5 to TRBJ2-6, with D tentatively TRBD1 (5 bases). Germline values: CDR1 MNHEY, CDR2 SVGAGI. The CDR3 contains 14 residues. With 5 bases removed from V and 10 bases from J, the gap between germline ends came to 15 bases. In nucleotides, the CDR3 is TGTGCCAGCAGTGACCACTCAGGGTTGAACGTCCTGACTTTC. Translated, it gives CASSDHSGLNVLTF.

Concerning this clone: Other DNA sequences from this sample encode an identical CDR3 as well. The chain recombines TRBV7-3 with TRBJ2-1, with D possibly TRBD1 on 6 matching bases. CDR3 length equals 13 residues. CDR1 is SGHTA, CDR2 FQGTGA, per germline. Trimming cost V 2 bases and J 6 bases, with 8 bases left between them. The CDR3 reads CASSLGGVNEQFF. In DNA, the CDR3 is TGTGCCAGCAGCTTAGGGGGCGTCAATGAGCAGTTCTTC. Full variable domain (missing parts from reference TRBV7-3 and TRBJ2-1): GAGVSQTPSNKVTEKGKYVELRCDPISGHTALYWYRQSLGQGPEFLIYFQGTGAADDSGLPNDRFFAVRPEGSVSTLKIQRTERGDSAVYLCASSLGGVNEQFFGPGTRLTVL.

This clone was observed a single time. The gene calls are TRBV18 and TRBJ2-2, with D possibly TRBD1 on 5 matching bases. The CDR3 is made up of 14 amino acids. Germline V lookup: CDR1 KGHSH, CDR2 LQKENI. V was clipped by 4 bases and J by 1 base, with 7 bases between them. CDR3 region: CASSLDRNTGELFF. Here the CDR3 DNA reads TGTGCCAGCTCACTCGACAGGAACACCGGGGAGCTGTTTTTT.

Here the CDR3 reads CASRASGSSYNEQFF. The CDR3, as DNA: TGTGCCAGCAGGGCTAGCGGGAGCTCCTACAATGAGCAGTTCTTC. The rearrangement links TRBV6-1 to TRBJ2-1, with 10 bases lining up with TRBD2. CDR3 length: 15 residues. Germline-derived CDR1 and CDR2 are MNHNS and SASEGT. The ends lost 6 bases at V and 0 bases at J; junction bases unmatched: 2.

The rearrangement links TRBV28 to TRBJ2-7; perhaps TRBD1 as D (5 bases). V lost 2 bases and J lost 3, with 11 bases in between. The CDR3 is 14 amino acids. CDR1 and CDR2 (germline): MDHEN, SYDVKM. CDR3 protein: CASSLSDRFYEQYF. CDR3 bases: TGTGCCAGCAGTTTAAGCGACAGATTCTACGAGCAGTACTTC.

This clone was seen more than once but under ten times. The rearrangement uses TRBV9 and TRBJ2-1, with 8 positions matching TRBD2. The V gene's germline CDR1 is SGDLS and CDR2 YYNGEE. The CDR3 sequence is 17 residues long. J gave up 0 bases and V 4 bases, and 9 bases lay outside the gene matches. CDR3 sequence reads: CASSPRGGGSSYNEQFF. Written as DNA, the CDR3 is TGTGCCAGCAGCCCCCGGGGGGGCGGGAGCTCCTACAATGAGCAGTTCTTC. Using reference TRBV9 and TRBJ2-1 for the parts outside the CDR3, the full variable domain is DSGVTQTPKHLITATGQRVTLRCSPRSGDLSVYWYQQSLDQGLQFLIQYYNGEERAKGNILERFSAQQFPDLHSELNLSSLELGDSALYFCASSPRGGGSSYNEQFFGPGTRLTVL.

The CDR3 nucleotides are TGTGCCAGCAGCTTAGATAGCGGGAGGGCGTACGAGCAGTACTTC. This sequence encodes CASSLDSGRAYEQYF. This chain joins TRBV7-3 and TRBJ2-7; TRBD2 matches 11 bases. This CDR3 is 15 amino acids long. Per germline, CDR1 SGHTA and CDR2 FQGTGA. V was clipped by 2 bases and J by 4 bases; unmatched bases: 4.

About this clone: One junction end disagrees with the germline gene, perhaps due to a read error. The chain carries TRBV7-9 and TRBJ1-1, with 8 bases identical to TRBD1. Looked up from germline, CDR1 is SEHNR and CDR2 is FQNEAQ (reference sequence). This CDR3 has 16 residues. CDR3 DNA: TGTTCCAGCAGCTCCCTGGGCAGGGGGCATCACACTGAAGCTTTCTTT. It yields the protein CSSSSLGRGHHTEAFF.

The CDR3 loop is CASSLWGEGRNEQFF. The CDR3, as DNA: TGTGCCAGCAGCCTTTGGGGGGAGGGCCGAAATGAGCAGTTCTTC. V is TRBV7-8 and J is TRBJ2-1; 7 bases are shared with TRBD2. The CDR3 has 15 residues. CDR1 SGHVS and CDR2 FQNEAQ come from the germline V gene. Germline trimming cut 5 bases from V and 7 bases from J; bases unmatched to any gene: 11.

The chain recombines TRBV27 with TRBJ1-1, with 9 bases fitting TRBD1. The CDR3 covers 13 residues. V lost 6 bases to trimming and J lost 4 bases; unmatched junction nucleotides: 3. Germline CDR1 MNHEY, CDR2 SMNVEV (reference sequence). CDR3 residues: CASRAQGATEAFF. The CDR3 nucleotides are TGTGCCAGCAGAGCACAGGGGGCCACTGAAGCTTTCTTT.

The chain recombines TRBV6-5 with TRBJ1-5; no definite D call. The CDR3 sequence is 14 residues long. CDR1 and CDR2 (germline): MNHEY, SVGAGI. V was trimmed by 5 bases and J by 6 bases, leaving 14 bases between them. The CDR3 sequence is CASSVERVGQPQHF. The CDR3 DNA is TGTGCCAGCAGTGTTGAGAGGGTCGGTCAGCCCCAGCATTTT.

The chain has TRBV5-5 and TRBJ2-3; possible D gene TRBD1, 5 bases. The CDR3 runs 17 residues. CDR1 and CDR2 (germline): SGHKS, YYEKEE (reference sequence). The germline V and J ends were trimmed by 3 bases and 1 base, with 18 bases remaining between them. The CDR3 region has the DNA TGTGCCAGCAGCTCCTACTATCCGACAGTAGGCACAGATACGCAGTATTTT. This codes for CASSSYYPTVGTDTQYF.

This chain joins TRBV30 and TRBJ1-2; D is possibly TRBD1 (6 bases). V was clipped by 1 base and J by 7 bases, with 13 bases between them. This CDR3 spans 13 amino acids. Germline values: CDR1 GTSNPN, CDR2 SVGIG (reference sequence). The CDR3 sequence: CAWSEQGPFGYTF. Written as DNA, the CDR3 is TGTGCCTGGAGTGAACAGGGCCCTTTTGGCTACACCTTC.

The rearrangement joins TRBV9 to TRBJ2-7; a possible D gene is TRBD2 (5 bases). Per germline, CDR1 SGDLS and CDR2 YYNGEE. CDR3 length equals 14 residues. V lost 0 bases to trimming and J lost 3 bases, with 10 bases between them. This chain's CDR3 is CASSVGGSDYEQYF. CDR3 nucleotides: TGTGCCAGCAGCGTAGGAGGGAGCGACTACGAGCAGTACTTC.

The CDR3 protein is CASSQGLAGGSSYNEQFF. CDR3 sequence (DNA): TGCGCCAGCAGCCAAGGACTAGCGGGAGGGAGCTCCTACAATGAGCAGTTCTTC. V and J are TRBV4-1 and TRBJ2-1, with 14 nucleotides matching TRBD2. Germline CDR1 is MGHRA and CDR2 is YSYEKL. V shed 1 base and J 0 bases; nucleotides not matched to a gene: 2. CDR3 length equals 18 residues.

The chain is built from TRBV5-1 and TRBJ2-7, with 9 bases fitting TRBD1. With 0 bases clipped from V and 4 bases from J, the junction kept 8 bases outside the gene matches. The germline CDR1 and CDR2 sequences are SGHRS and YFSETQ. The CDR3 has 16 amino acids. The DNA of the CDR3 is TGCGCCAGCAGCTTGGGGGTGACAGGGGGAGAGTACGAGCAGTACTTC. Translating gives CASSLGVTGGEYEQYF.

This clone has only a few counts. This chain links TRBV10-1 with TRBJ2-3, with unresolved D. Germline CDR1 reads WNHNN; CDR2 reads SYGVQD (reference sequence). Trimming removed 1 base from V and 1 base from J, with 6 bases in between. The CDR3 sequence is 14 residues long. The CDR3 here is CASSEWLRTDTQYF. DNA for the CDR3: TGCGCCAGCAGTGAGTGGCTCCGCACAGATACGCAGTATTTT.

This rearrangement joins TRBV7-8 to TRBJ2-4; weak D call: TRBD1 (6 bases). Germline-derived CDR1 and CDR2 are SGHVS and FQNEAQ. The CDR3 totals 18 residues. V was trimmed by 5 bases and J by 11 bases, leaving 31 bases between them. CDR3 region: CASSPRVGRDKASRVQYF. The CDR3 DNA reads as TGTGCCAGCAGCCCCCGCGTCGGTAGGGACAAAGCTAGTAGGGTTCAGTACTTC.

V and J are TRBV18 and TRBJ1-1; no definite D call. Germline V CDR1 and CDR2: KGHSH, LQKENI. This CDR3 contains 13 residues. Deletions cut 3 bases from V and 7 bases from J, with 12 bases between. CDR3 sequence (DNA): TGTGCCAGCTCACCTATAAGCGGAGTTGAAGCTTTCTTT. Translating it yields CASSPISGVEAFF.

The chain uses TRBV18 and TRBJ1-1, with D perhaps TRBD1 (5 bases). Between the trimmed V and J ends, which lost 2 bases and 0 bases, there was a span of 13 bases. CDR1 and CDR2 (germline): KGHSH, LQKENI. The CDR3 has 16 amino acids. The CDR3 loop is CASSPNTRGMNTEAFF. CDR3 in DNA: TGTGCCAGCTCACCAAATACTCGGGGGATGAACACTGAAGCTTTCTTT.